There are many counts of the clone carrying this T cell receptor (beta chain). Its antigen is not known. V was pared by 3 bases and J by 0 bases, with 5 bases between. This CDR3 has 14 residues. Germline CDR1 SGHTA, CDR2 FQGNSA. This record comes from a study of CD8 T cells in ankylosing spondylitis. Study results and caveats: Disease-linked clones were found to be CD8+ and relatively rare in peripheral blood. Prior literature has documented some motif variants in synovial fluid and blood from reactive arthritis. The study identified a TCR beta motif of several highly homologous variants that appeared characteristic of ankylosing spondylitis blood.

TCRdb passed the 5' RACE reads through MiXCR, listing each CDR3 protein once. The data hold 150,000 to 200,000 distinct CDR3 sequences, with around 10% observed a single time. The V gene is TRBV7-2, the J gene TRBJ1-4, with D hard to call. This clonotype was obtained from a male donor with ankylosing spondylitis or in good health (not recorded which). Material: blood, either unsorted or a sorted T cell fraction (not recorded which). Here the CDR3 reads CASSFSATNEKLFF. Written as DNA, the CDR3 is TGTGCCAGCAGCTTCAGTGCAACTAATGAAAAACTGTTTTTT.